One sample yielded the 3 T cell receptor beta chains listed below, sequenced in a study of T cell clonality in common variable immunodeficiency. Their specific antigens are unknown. Study outcomes and limitations: Common variable immunodeficiency TCR beta sequences reportedly had fewer deletions and N-nucleotide insertions.

Sequencing used immunoSEQ multiplex PCR; TCRdb keeps in-frame clones, though not all of them. Recorded here are 30,000 to 40,000 clones, none singletons. Sequencing input: peripheral blood mononuclear cells. The receptors originated from a human donor with common variable immunodeficiency.

As to this clone: The sequenced fragment ends 3 residues before the CDR3 boundary, so the rest is inferred from the germline J gene. This chain joins TRBV7-9 and TRBJ2-5; the match to TRBD1 covers 10 bases. CDR1 is SEHNR, CDR2 FQNEAQ, per germline (reference sequence). The CDR3 contains 15 residues. V lost 5 bases to trimming and J lost 5 bases; unmatched junction nucleotides: 8. The covered CDR3 bases are TGTGCCAGCAGCCCGCCGGGGACAGGGGTCGAGACC. The encoded protein is CASSPPGTGVET. The CDR3, in full, reads CASSPPGTGVETQYF.

This clone has at least ten counts. The DNA ends 3 residues before the CDR3 does, and the rest of the CDR3 is filled in from the germline J gene. The gene calls are TRBV11-2 and TRBJ2-7; D possibly corresponds to TRBD1 (5 bases). The CDR3 length is 12 residues. The V and J ends lost 2 bases and 6 bases respectively, with 8 bases between them. CDR1 SGHAT and CDR2 FQNNGV come from the germline V gene. CDR3 DNA, as far as it was read: TGTGCCAGCAGCTTACAGGGATTCGAG. Its protein product is CASSLQGFE. The entire CDR3 sequence reads CASSLQGFEQYF. The full variable domain, in which reference TRBV11-2 and TRBJ2-7 provide the parts outside the CDR3, is EAGVAQSPRYKIIEKRQSVAFWCNPISGHATLYWYQQILGQGPKLLIQFQNNGVVDDSQLPKDRFSAERLKGVDSTLKIQPAKLEDSAVYLCASSLQGFEQYFGPGTRLTVT.

This clone occurred many times. From the germline J gene comes the end of the CDR3, since the read stops 3 residues before it. The chain combines TRBV28 with TRBJ1-5; possibly TRBD1 for D (6 bases). Trimming took off 9 bases at V and 4 bases at J, with 19 bases between the two ends. The germline gives CDR1 MDHEN, CDR2 SYDVKM. The CDR3 totals 15 residues. The covered CDR3 bases are TGTGCCAGTCTTTGGGGGGGGCAAGGTAATCAGCCC. It encodes CASLWGGQGNQP. The CDR3 in its entirety is CASLWGGQGNQPQHF.